The 24 T cell receptor beta chains below all came from one sample that was sequenced in a study of beta chain features in type 1 diabetes. Study outcomes and limitations: The study found moderately but significantly shorter TCRB CDR3s in all four CD4+ subsets of Type 1 diabetes patients.

The sequenced template was cDNA made from the entire isolated RNA. The assay was immunoSEQ multiplex PCR, and TCRdb's table has in-frame clones only and misses some. Seen here are about 340,000 clones, roughly 9% observed once, and the top ten hold approximately 1%. These TCRs' antigens remain unknown. The sample consisted of central memory CD4+ T cells from blood. These receptors were collected from a man aged 30 to 39 with type 1 diabetes.

This clone occurred a few times. V gene TRBV2 combines with J gene TRBJ1-3; 8 bases align to TRBD1. Germline V lookup: CDR1 SNHLY, CDR2 FYNNEI. V lost 6 bases, J lost 0 bases, and 7 bases stayed unmatched. The CDR3 runs to 16 residues. The CDR3 nucleotides are TGTGCCAGCAGAGGGACAGGCCGGATCTCTGGAAACACCATATATTTT. This encodes CASRGTGRISGNTIYF.

The V and J genes are TRBV11-3 and TRBJ2-5; D uncertain. This CDR3 region has 13 residues. In germline, CDR1 is SGHNT, CDR2 YENEEA. V was trimmed by 2 bases and J by 2 bases, leaving 6 bases between them. As DNA, the CDR3 is TGTGCCAGCAGCTTAATGGGTCAAGAGACCCAGTACTTC. Translated: CASSLMGQETQYF.

The sample holds a few counts of this clone. The chain is built from TRBV30 and TRBJ1-6; unclear D gene. The germline V gene has CDR1 GTSNPN and CDR2 SVGIG (reference sequence). This CDR3 comprises 15 residues. With 0 bases removed from V and 10 bases from J, the gap between germline ends came to 16 bases. CDR3 nucleotides: TGTGCCTGGAGTGTAACCGGCGGGGTTTCCTCACCCCTCCACTTT. The encoded protein is CAWSVTGGVSSPLHF.

This clone has only a few counts. The chain employs TRBV27 and TRBJ1-2; 8 bases match TRBD1. Germline CDR1 reads MNHEY; CDR2 reads SMNVEV (reference sequence). The CDR3 totals 13 residues. The V and J ends lost 7 bases and 7 bases, in that order; junction bases with no gene match: 8. The chain's CDR3 is CASKQTGESGYTF. As DNA, the CDR3 is TGTGCCAGCAAGCAGACAGGGGAATCTGGCTACACCTTC.

The chain joins TRBV6-5 to TRBJ1-4, with D possibly matching TRBD1 (6 bases). This CDR3 region has 15 residues. Per germline, CDR1 MNHEY and CDR2 SVGAGI. The germline V and J ends were trimmed by 2 bases and 5 bases, with 12 bases remaining between them. CDR3 nucleotides: TGTGCCAGCAGTTACCGAGGACAGTGGAATGAAAAACTGTTTTTT. Its translation: CASSYRGQWNEKLFF.

This clone was picked up a small number of times. The CDR3 bases are TGTGCCAGTAGACTCGACCAGACAGGCTATTACGAGCAGTACTTC. Protein: CASRLDQTGYYEQYF. V and J are TRBV19 and TRBJ2-7, with D tentatively TRBD1 (6 bases). CDR3 length: 15 amino acids. Looked up from germline, CDR1 is LNHDA and CDR2 is SQIVND (reference sequence). Trimming took 6 bases from V and 4 from J, leaving 19 bases between them.

This clone has a handful of counts. The CDR3 bases are TGTGCCAGCAGCGTAGTTGGAGAGGCTGGAAACACCATATATTTT. Its translation: CASSVVGEAGNTIYF. The rearrangement links TRBV9 to TRBJ1-3; D remains unclear. CDR3 size: 15 residues. The germline V and J ends were trimmed by 0 bases and 2 bases, with 9 bases remaining between them. Germline values: CDR1 SGDLS, CDR2 YYNGEE.

The sample holds a few counts of this clone. The rearrangement uses TRBV18 and TRBJ2-7; 12 bases are shared with TRBD2. Germline values: CDR1 KGHSH, CDR2 LQKENI. CDR3 size: 15 residues. The junction had 6 bases not matched to a gene; V was cut back by 3 bases and J by 6 bases. The CDR3 sequence: CASSPRLAGDGEQYF. The CDR3 nucleotides read TGTGCCAGCTCACCGCGACTAGCGGGGGATGGCGAGCAGTACTTC.

This clone was detected only a few times. The sample holds other DNA sequences that translate to the same CDR3. The chain couples TRBV7-2 to TRBJ2-7; 12 nucleotides align to TRBD2. The germline V gene has CDR1 SGHTA and CDR2 FQGNSA. V was clipped by 5 bases and J by 4 bases; unmatched bases: 3. CDR3 length equals 14 residues. CDR3 sequence: CASSATSGGYEQYF. For the CDR3, the DNA is TGTGCCAGCAGCGCGACTAGCGGGGGTTACGAGCAGTACTTC.

This clone has just a few counts. The V gene is TRBV19, the J gene TRBJ1-5, with 10 nucleotides matching TRBD1. The CDR3 runs to 13 residues. With 3 bases clipped from V and 11 bases from J, the junction kept 4 bases outside the gene matches. Germline CDR1 LNHDA, CDR2 SQIVND (reference sequence). CDR3 in amino acids: CASSMGDRGTQHF. The CDR3 nucleotides read TGTGCCAGTAGTATGGGGGACAGGGGTACCCAGCATTTT. Using reference TRBV19 and TRBJ1-5 for the parts outside the CDR3, the full variable domain is DGGITQSPKYLFRKEGQNVTLSCEQNLNHDAMYWYRQDPGQGLRLIYYSQIVNDFQKGDIAEGYSVSREKKESFPLTVTSAQKNPTAFYLCASSMGDRGTQHFGDGTRLSIL.

The rearrangement uses TRBV5-8 and TRBJ2-6; TRBD1 aligns across 8 bases. This CDR3 region has 15 residues. With V trimmed by 4 bases and J by 4 bases, 4 bases remained unmatched. Per the germline V gene, CDR1 is SGHTS and CDR2 is YDEGEE. The CDR3, as DNA: TGTGCCAGCAGCCCGGACAGGGTGGGGGCCAACGTCCTGACTTTC. This translates into CASSPDRVGANVLTF. Full variable domain (outside the CDR3, taken from reference TRBV5-8 and TRBJ2-6): EAGVTQSPTHLIKTRGQQATLRCSPISGHTSVYWYQQALGLGLQFLLWYDEGEERNRGNFPPRFSGRQFPNYSSELNVNALELEDSALYLCASSPDRVGANVLTFGAGSRLTVL.

With respect to this clone: This may be a read error, as it is one base from a much larger clone. This sample includes further DNA sequences coding for the same CDR3. The chain has TRBV2 and TRBJ2-5; 7 nucleotides agree with TRBD1. The length of the CDR3 is 13 residues. Per germline, CDR1 SNHLY and CDR2 FYNNEI. J lost 1 base, V lost 8 bases, and 4 bases had no gene match. The CDR3 nucleotides read TGTGCCAGCTCACGGGACAGCCAAGAGACCCAGTACTTC. It yields the protein CASSRDSQETQYF.

The sample holds a few counts of this clone. The V call is TRBV6-6, the J call TRBJ2-3; D may be TRBD1 (5 bases). V was cut by 2 bases and J by 0 bases, with 9 bases left in between. The CDR3 is made up of 15 amino acids. Germline V gene sequence: CDR1 MNHNY, CDR2 SVGAGI (reference sequence). CDR3: CASSYPRQSTDTQYF. CDR3 DNA: TGTGCCAGCAGTTACCCGCGACAGAGCACAGATACGCAGTATTTT.

The sample holds a few counts of this clone. The chain combines TRBV6-1 with TRBJ1-6, with 7 positions matching TRBD1. Germline V gives CDR1 MNHNS, CDR2 SASEGT. The length of the CDR3 is 14 residues. Trimming took 8 bases from V and 9 from J; bases not matched to a gene: 10. CDR3 bases: TGTGCCAGCGCACCCGGGACAGTGGGTTCACCCCTCCACTTT. This sequence encodes CASAPGTVGSPLHF.

To note about this clone: The same CDR3 can be traced to other DNA sequences in this sample. The chain combines TRBV7-2 with TRBJ2-5; D is uncertain. Germline V gives CDR1 SGHTA, CDR2 FQGNSA. CDR3 length equals 11 residues. V lost 3 bases and J lost 5, with 4 bases in between. The CDR3 reads CASSFSETQYF. The CDR3 coding sequence is TGTGCCAGCAGCTTTTCTGAGACCCAGTACTTC.

This clone was found a few times. The chain carries TRBV30 and TRBJ1-1; unclear D gene. The CDR3 runs to 13 residues. The germline V and J ends were trimmed by 5 bases and 1 base, with 11 bases remaining between them. Germline V CDR1 and CDR2: GTSNPN, SVGIG (reference sequence). The CDR3 region is CAWRKTGNTEAFF. The CDR3 bases are TGTGCCTGGCGCAAGACGGGGAACACTGAAGCTTTCTTT.

This clone was picked up a small number of times. The chain has TRBV18 and TRBJ2-7; 8 bases line up with TRBD1. V lost 3 bases, J lost 7 bases, and 8 bases stayed unmatched. Germline CDR1 KGHSH, CDR2 LQKENI. This CDR3 comprises 14 residues. The CDR3 DNA follows: TGTGCCAGCTCACCTCTCCAGGGGGCGGGGGAGCAGTACTTC. Amino acid sequence: CASSPLQGAGEQYF.

This clone was counted only a few times. V gene TRBV5-6 combines with J gene TRBJ2-4; 8 nucleotides align to TRBD1. The germline V gene encodes CDR1 SGHDT and CDR2 YYEEEE. Unmatched junction bases numbered 8, after V lost 4 bases and J lost 8 bases. The CDR3 spans 14 residues. The CDR3 DNA sequence: TGTGCCAGCAGCCGGGACAGGAGCTGGGACATTCAGTACTTC. Translating gives CASSRDRSWDIQYF.

The CDR3 DNA reads as TGTGCCAGCAGTTTCGACAGCGGGAATGAGCAGTTCTTC. Translating gives CASSFDSGNEQFF. V is TRBV6-6 and J is TRBJ2-1; TRBD2 is a possible D gene (6 bases). Germline CDR1 is MNHNY and CDR2 is SVGAGI (reference sequence). This CDR3 spans 13 amino acids. V gave up 4 bases and J gave up 7 bases, with 11 bases separating them.

The chain recombines TRBV7-2 with TRBJ2-5, with D possibly matching TRBD2 (5 bases). Germline values: CDR1 SGHTA, CDR2 FQGNSA. This CDR3 region has 13 residues. Between the trimmed V and J ends, which lost 5 bases and 2 bases, there was a span of 9 bases. The CDR3 sequence: CASSRPGQETQYF. The CDR3 coding sequence is TGTGCCAGCAGCCGCCCGGGACAAGAGACCCAGTACTTC. The whole variable domain, filled in from reference TRBV7-2 and TRBJ2-5, reads GAGVSQSPSNKVTEKGKDVELRCDPISGHTALYWYRQSLGQGLEFLIYFQGNSAPDKSGLPSDRFSAERTGGSVSTLTIQRTQQEDSAVYLCASSRPGQETQYFGPGTRLLVL.

This chain connects TRBV5-4 to TRBJ2-1, with 10 positions matching TRBD1. V was clipped by 3 bases and J by 4 bases; unmatched bases: 4. Per germline, CDR1 SGHNT and CDR2 YYREEE (reference sequence). CDR3 length: 15 residues. The CDR3 bases are TGTGCCAGCAGCTCAGACAGGGGGCATTACAATGAGCAGTTCTTC. It translates to CASSSDRGHYNEQFF. Complete variable domain (other parts from reference TRBV5-4 and TRBJ2-1): ETGVTQSPTHLIKTRGQQVTLRCSSQSGHNTVSWYQQALGQGPQFIFQYYREEENGRGNFPPRFSGLQFPNYSSELNVNALELDDSALYLCASSSDRGHYNEQFFGPGTRLTVL.

This clone has only a few counts. The V call is TRBV15, the J call TRBJ2-5; no firm D call. The V and J ends lost 1 base and 4 bases respectively, with 13 bases between them. There are 15 residues in the CDR3. The germline V gene encodes CDR1 LNHNV and CDR2 YYDKDF (reference sequence). The CDR3: CATSRARRRLETQYF. The CDR3 nucleotides are TGTGCCACCAGCAGAGCTAGGCGGCGGTTAGAGACCCAGTACTTC.

The chain combines TRBV5-1 with TRBJ2-3, with TRBD1 identical over 8 bases. CDR3 length: 17 residues. V lost 1 base, J lost 1 base, and 8 bases stayed unmatched. Germline CDR1 and CDR2: SGHRS and YFSETQ. The CDR3 loop is CASSLTDRGRGTDTQYF. The CDR3 nucleotides read TGCGCCAGCAGCTTGACCGACAGGGGACGTGGCACAGATACGCAGTATTTT.

The V gene is TRBV9, the J gene TRBJ2-3; a weak D match, TRBD2 (7 bases). V gave up 0 bases and J gave up 6 bases, with 17 bases separating them. There are 16 residues in the CDR3. Germline CDR1 SGDLS, CDR2 YYNGEE. CDR3 nucleotide sequence: TGTGCCAGCAGCGTAGATCTGGCGGGGGCTGAGGATACGCAGTATTTT. Protein product: CASSVDLAGAEDTQYF.